One and the same sample provided the 24 T cell receptor beta chains below, sequenced in a study of T cells in Graves' hyperthyroidism and ophthalmopathy. Researchers took RNA transcripts and amplified the TCR beta CDR3 regions from them. Using the HTBI primer set, a first-round RT-PCR was run on the TCR CDR3. One entry per CDR3 protein results from TCRdb running MiXCR on the multiplex PCR reads. The sample holds about half a million distinct CDR3 sequences, around 24% seen once. Sequenced input: blood. Receptors originate from a woman aged 30 to 39 with Graves' ophthalmopathy.

In its sample, this clonotype was seen many times. The chain has TRBV29-1 and TRBJ2-7; the match to TRBD1 covers 7 bases. V dropped 4 bases and J dropped 2; count of bases not matched to a gene: 8. CDR1 is SQVTM, CDR2 ANQGSEA, per germline. The CDR3 sequence is 14 residues long. CDR3 region: CSVVTGTEAYEQYF. The CDR3 nucleotides read TGCAGCGTTGTAACCGGGACAGAGGCCTACGAGCAGTACTTC.

The chain uses TRBV20-1 and TRBJ2-5, with 14 positions matching TRBD2. This CDR3 spans 15 amino acids. Germline values: CDR1 DFQATT, CDR2 SNEGSKA (reference sequence). V lost 6 bases and J lost 5; bases outside the gene matches: 8. The CDR3 sequence is CSAKTSGGDSETQYF. The CDR3 DNA sequence: TGCAGTGCAAAGACTAGCGGGGGGGACTCGGAGACCCAGTACTTC.

This clonotype was seen at least ten times. The CDR3 loop is CATSRDGAENTEAFF. DNA for the CDR3: TGTGCCACCAGCAGAGATGGGGCAGAGAACACTGAAGCTTTCTTT. The J gene is TRBJ1-1, the V gene TRBV15; possible D gene TRBD1, 5 bases. The CDR3 runs to 15 residues. From germline, CDR1 is LNHNV and CDR2 YYDKDF (reference sequence). V dropped 0 bases and J dropped 1 base, with 9 bases sitting between them.

In its sample, this clonotype was seen a few times. The chain couples TRBV20-1 to TRBJ2-5; possible D gene TRBD2, 7 bases. V lost 0 bases to trimming and J lost 5 bases, with 13 bases between them. Germline CDR1 DFQATT, CDR2 SNEGSKA (reference sequence). The CDR3 runs to 14 residues. The CDR3 is CSARDGGAGETQYF. CDR3 in DNA: TGCAGTGCTAGAGATGGGGGGGCGGGGGAGACCCAGTACTTC.

Many counts were recorded for this clonotype. The chain is built from TRBV28 and TRBJ1-1, with D possibly matching TRBD1 (5 bases). Looked up from germline, CDR1 is MDHEN and CDR2 is SYDVKM. Trimming left V 9 bases short and J 4 bases short, with 21 bases between. The CDR3 has 15 residues. Here the CDR3 reads CASSILQGRATEAFF. Here the CDR3 DNA reads TGTGCCAGTTCTATCCTTCAGGGTAGGGCCACTGAAGCTTTCTTT.

This clonotype occurred a few times. This rearrangement joins TRBV12-3 or TRBV12-4 to TRBJ2-2, with no clear D. The germline V and J ends were trimmed by 2 bases and 6 bases, with 7 bases remaining between them. The CDR3 covers 13 residues. The CDR3 spells CASSLSKAGELFF. The CDR3 region has the DNA TGTGCCAGCAGTTTATCGAAAGCCGGGGAGCTGTTTTTT.

This clonotype was counted ten times or more. CDR3 in DNA: TGCAGCGTTGGAGGGGAGATGAACACTGAAGCTTTCTTT. Protein sequence: CSVGGEMNTEAFF. The rearrangement links TRBV29-1 to TRBJ1-1, with D perhaps matching TRBD1 (5 bases). This CDR3 contains 13 residues. The V end was cut by 4 bases, the J end by 0 bases, with 9 bases between. Germline loops: CDR1 SQVTM, CDR2 ANQGSEA.

This clonotype came up once. This chain connects TRBV6-2 or TRBV6-3 to TRBJ2-7; D gene ambiguous. The CDR3 extends over 14 amino acids. V dropped 4 bases and J dropped 1 base, with 11 bases sitting between them. CDR1 is MNHEY and CDR2 is SVGEGT in the germline V gene. CDR3 sequence (DNA): TGTGCCAGCAGTTTTAGGGCCAGTTCCTACGAGCAGTACTTC. Its translation: CASSFRASSYEQYF.

This clonotype turned up a few times. V gene TRBV11-1 combines with J gene TRBJ2-2; D might be TRBD2 (6 bases). Trimming stripped 5 bases from V and 0 bases from J, with 16 bases between. The germline CDR1 and CDR2 sequences are SGHAT and FQDESV (reference sequence). CDR3 length equals 17 residues. CDR3 in amino acids: CASSPRLVWPNTGELFF. DNA of the CDR3: TGTGCCAGCAGCCCCAGACTAGTCTGGCCGAACACCGGGGAGCTGTTTTTT.

This clonotype was detected a few times. The chain couples TRBV28 to TRBJ2-7; 9 bases match TRBD1. CDR1 is MDHEN and CDR2 is SYDVKM in the germline V gene. The CDR3 contains 15 residues. V lost 4 bases and J lost 2; bases outside the gene matches: 6. CDR3 amino acids: CASSSSGTGTYEQYF. CDR3 DNA sequence: TGTGCCAGCAGTTCCTCCGGGACAGGGACCTACGAGCAGTACTTC.

This clonotype was recorded at least ten times. The chain links TRBV9 to TRBJ2-2; D gene ambiguous. The CDR3 has 14 amino acids. The V gene lost 0 bases and the J gene lost 6 bases, with 9 bases spanning the gap. The germline V gene encodes CDR1 SGDLS and CDR2 YYNGEE. CDR3 sequence reads: CASSVVSESGELFF. The CDR3 DNA is TGTGCCAGCAGCGTAGTCTCTGAGTCCGGGGAGCTGTTTTTT.

Many counts were recorded for this clonotype. The chain recombines TRBV27 with TRBJ1-1; D is unresolved. There are 13 residues in the CDR3. Trimming took 1 base from V and 7 from J, leaving 10 bases between them. Germline assignment: CDR1 MNHEY and CDR2 SMNVEV (reference sequence). The CDR3 bases are TGTGCCAGCAGTTTATATACAGTGGGTGAAGCTTTCTTT. Translated, it gives CASSLYTVGEAFF.

This sequence joins TRBV12-3 or TRBV12-4 and TRBJ1-5, with D possibly matching TRBD1 (5 bases). Deletions cut 3 bases from V and 7 bases from J, with 13 bases between. The CDR3 loop spans 14 amino acids. Here the CDR3 DNA reads TGTGCCAGCAGTTTGAGGGGCCAGTGGCAGCCCCAGCATTTT. Residues: CASSLRGQWQPQHF.

The table lists this clonotype with many counts. This chain connects TRBV4-2 to TRBJ2-7, with D perhaps matching TRBD1 or TRBD2 (5 bases each). The CDR3 contains 15 residues. V shed 0 bases and J shed 3 bases, with 12 bases lying between them. CDR1 and CDR2 from the germline V gene are LGHNA and YNFKEQ. The CDR3 DNA follows: TGTGCCAGCAGCCAAGAGGCGAGGGGATACTACGAGCAGTACTTC. It translates to CASSQEARGYYEQYF.

In its sample, this clonotype was seen many times. V is TRBV6-1 and J is TRBJ2-7, with unresolved D. V was clipped by 6 bases and J by 4 bases, with 7 bases between them. The germline V gene has CDR1 MNHNS and CDR2 SASEGT. The CDR3 is 11 amino acids. In DNA, the CDR3 is TGTGCCAGCAGCGAACGTTACGAGCAGTACTTC. Residues: CASSERYEQYF.

This clonotype was seen a handful of times. One end of the junction fails to match germline, which may point to a read error. The chain uses TRBV12-3 or TRBV12-4 and TRBJ1-3; D might be TRBD1 (5 bases). The CDR3 is 14 amino acids. The CDR3 DNA reads TGTACCAGCACTACGGGGGTATCCGGAAACACCATATATTTT. Its translation: CTSTTGVSGNTIYF.

This clonotype was detected many times. In nucleotides, the CDR3 is TGTGCCAGCAGCCTGTGGGACAGGCGGAATTCACCCCTCCACTTT. It is translated as CASSLWDRRNSPLHF. The chain has TRBV7-2 and TRBJ1-6; 8 bases align to TRBD1. The V and J ends lost 5 bases and 7 bases, in that order; junction bases with no gene match: 7. Looked up from germline, CDR1 is SGHTA and CDR2 is FQGNSA. This CDR3 has 15 amino acids.

The table lists this clonotype with many counts. This chain uses TRBV7-3 with TRBJ2-5; 14 nucleotides align to TRBD2. Germline V CDR1 and CDR2: SGHTA, FQGTGA. There are 16 residues in the CDR3. Trimming cost V 5 bases and J 4 bases; bases outside gene matches: 6. The CDR3 DNA reads TGTGCCAGCAGCCCTGGGGGACTAGCGGGGGTAGAGACCCAGTACTTC. It encodes CASSPGGLAGVETQYF.

This clonotype appeared many times. The chain employs TRBV5-1 and TRBJ2-7; D call uncertain. Germline CDR1 SGHRS, CDR2 YFSETQ. The germline V and J ends were trimmed by 1 base and 6 bases, with 8 bases remaining between them. The CDR3 length is 12 residues. CDR3 sequence: CASSLNLGEQYF. The CDR3 DNA follows: TGCGCCAGCAGCTTGAACCTCGGCGAGCAGTACTTC.

This clonotype was detected a few times. The rearrangement links TRBV30 to TRBJ1-1; a weak D match, TRBD1 (6 bases). V was trimmed by 0 bases and J by 10 bases, leaving 15 bases between them. Germline CDR1 reads GTSNPN; CDR2 reads SVGIG (reference sequence). The CDR3 loop spans 13 amino acids. CDR3 loop: CAWSVQGPRGAFF. The CDR3 region has the DNA TGTGCCTGGAGTGTACAGGGACCCAGAGGAGCTTTCTTT.

This clonotype was seen at least ten times. The chain joins TRBV28 to TRBJ1-1; no definite D call. V lost 8 bases and J lost 5, with 12 bases in between. Germline V gives CDR1 MDHEN, CDR2 SYDVKM. The CDR3 runs 12 residues. CDR3: CASGRVRTEAFF. The CDR3 DNA sequence: TGTGCCAGCGGGCGGGTCCGAACTGAAGCTTTCTTT.

This clonotype was seen ten or more times. The genes are TRBV6-2 or TRBV6-3 and TRBJ1-6; a possible D gene is TRBD1 (6 bases). Germline lookup yields CDR1 MNHEY and CDR2 SVGEGT. This CDR3 region has 15 residues. The V gene lost 5 bases and the J gene lost 7 bases, with 15 bases spanning the gap. CDR3 nucleotides: TGTGCCAGCAGTCCCGGGACAACCCCGAATTCACCCCTCCACTTT. This gives the protein CASSPGTTPNSPLHF.

The table lists this clonotype with many counts. J is TRBJ2-7 and V is TRBV27; maybe TRBD1 (5 bases). V gave up 4 bases and J gave up 3 bases, with 13 bases separating them. Germline-derived CDR1 and CDR2 are MNHEY and SMNVEV (reference sequence). The CDR3 sequence is 14 residues long. The CDR3 DNA is TGTGCCAGCAGTTCCCTAGACAGAATCTACGAGCAGTACTTC. It encodes CASSSLDRIYEQYF.

The V and J genes are TRBV2 and TRBJ1-2; a possible D gene is TRBD1 (5 bases). Trimming removed 6 bases at V and 2 bases at J, with 10 bases between. CDR1 and CDR2 from the germline V gene are SNHLY and FYNNEI. CDR3 length: 13 residues. The CDR3 DNA reads as TGTGCCAGCAGCTTGGACAAGAACTATGGCTACACCTTC. Its protein is CASSLDKNYGYTF.